Each of the 16 T cell receptor beta chains below was sequenced from the same sample in a study of CD4 T cells in relation to SARS-CoV-2 and coronaviruses. For these receptors, no antigen is known. The assay was immunoSEQ multiplex PCR, and TCRdb's table has in-frame clones only and misses some. This table holds around 29,000 clones, 76% found once. Before the COVID-19 pandemic, during about 2010-2019, CD4+ T cells were taken from unexposed donors. Isolation of CD4+ T cells took place after about eleven days in culture. Sequencing used CD4+ T cells from PBMCs, cultured in vitro. These receptors originate from a human donor in good health.

V gene TRBV9 combines with J gene TRBJ2-7; 8 bases line up with TRBD2. The V gene end was trimmed by 3 bases and the J gene end by 9 bases; junction bases not matched to a gene: 8. The CDR3 loop spans 13 amino acids. Germline V gene sequence: CDR1 SGDLS, CDR2 YYNGEE. CDR3 protein: CASSDGTSGGQYF. The DNA for the CDR3 is TGTGCCAGCAGCGACGGGACTAGTGGGGGGCAGTACTTC.

The gene calls are TRBV5-4 and TRBJ1-4; D perhaps matches TRBD1 (6 bases). Trimming pared 4 bases from V and 7 bases from J, leaving 20 bases between. The CDR3 has 16 residues. Germline lookup yields CDR1 SGHNT and CDR2 YYREEE (reference sequence). The DNA for the CDR3 is TGTGCCAGCAGCGACAGACCGGGACGGGGGCCTGAAAAACTGTTTTTT. Translated: CASSDRPGRGPEKLFF.

The chain employs TRBV30 and TRBJ2-5, with D tentatively TRBD2 (5 bases). The CDR3 contains 12 residues. V was pared by 8 bases and J by 5 bases, with 15 bases between. Germline assignment: CDR1 GTSNPN and CDR2 SVGIG (reference sequence). In DNA form, the CDR3 reads TGTGCCGGAGAAGGAGGCGGGGAGACCCAGTACTTC. Its translation: CAGEGGGETQYF.

V usage is TRBV5-1 and J usage is TRBJ2-3, with 8 bases aligning to TRBD1. CDR3 length equals 16 residues. Unmatched junction bases numbered 8, after V lost 4 bases and J lost 1 base. CDR1 SGHRS and CDR2 YFSETQ come from the germline V gene. The CDR3 spells CASSTPRQGRTDTQYF. CDR3 bases: TGCGCCAGCAGCACTCCCCGACAGGGGCGCACAGATACGCAGTATTTT.

This chain connects TRBV7-9 to TRBJ1-6; no clear D gene. Germline CDR1 and CDR2: SEHNR and FQNEAQ (reference sequence). This CDR3 region has 15 residues. V was cut by 2 bases and J by 6 bases, with 11 bases left in between. In nucleotides, the CDR3 is TGTGCCAGCAGCTTATGGTCGGCCGGTAATTCACCCCTCCACTTT. Amino acids: CASSLWSAGNSPLHF.

The gene calls are TRBV19 and TRBJ2-7; 7 bases match TRBD1. CDR1 is LNHDA, CDR2 SQIVND, per germline (reference sequence). V shed 3 bases, J shed 5 bases, and the junction held 13 bases outside the gene matches. This CDR3 spans 16 amino acids. The CDR3 DNA reads as TGTGCCAGTAGTATTGACCCGAACAGGGGAAAGGACGAGCAGTACTTC. Its protein is CASSIDPNRGKDEQYF.

The V gene is TRBV19, the J gene TRBJ1-4, with 9 bases that match TRBD1. The CDR3 spans 15 residues. Germline V gene lookup returns CDR1 LNHDA and CDR2 SQIVND (reference sequence). With V trimmed by 7 bases and J by 4 bases, 7 bases remained unmatched. CDR3 DNA sequence: TGTGCCAGTAATTCACGGACAGGGGATAATGAAAAACTGTTTTTT. Translated: CASNSRTGDNEKLFF.

This clone has more than one count but fewer than ten. An end of the junction differs from the germline gene, which may be a read error. The chain employs TRBV7-7 and TRBJ2-7; D tentatively fits TRBD1 or TRBD2 (5 bases each). Germline CDR1 and CDR2: SSHAT and FNYEAQ (reference sequence). This CDR3 region has 14 residues. The CDR3 region has the DNA TGTGCTAGCAGCCCGCATCCGGGGACGGGCGAGCAGTACTTC. Translated, it gives CASSPHPGTGEQYF.

The V and J genes are TRBV5-1 and TRBJ1-1; D is uncertain. This CDR3 comprises 14 residues. The germline gives CDR1 SGHRS, CDR2 YFSETQ. The germline V and J ends were trimmed by 0 bases and 1 base, with 7 bases remaining between them. CDR3 nucleotide sequence: TGCGCCAGCAGCTTGGGCAGTAGGAACACTGAAGCTTTCTTT. Translating it yields CASSLGSRNTEAFF. Drawing the rest from reference TRBV5-1 and TRBJ1-1, the complete variable domain is KAGVTQTPRYLIKTRGQQVTLSCSPISGHRSVSWYQQTPGQGLQFLFEYFSETQRNKGNFPGRFSGRQFSNSRSEMNVSTLELGDSALYLCASSLGSRNTEAFFGQGTRLTVV.

The chain recombines TRBV7-2 with TRBJ1-2; D is ambiguous. Trimming pared 5 bases from V and 4 bases from J, leaving 8 bases between. The CDR3 loop spans 12 amino acids. Per the germline V gene, CDR1 is SGHTA and CDR2 is FQGNSA. Here the CDR3 reads CASSPTFYGYTF. The DNA for the CDR3 is TGTGCCAGCAGCCCGACCTTCTATGGCTACACCTTC.

The chain is built from TRBV11-2 and TRBJ2-2, with D possibly being TRBD1 (5 bases). V lost 1 base, J lost 1 base, and 13 bases lay in between. This CDR3 contains 17 residues. Germline V gene lookup returns CDR1 SGHAT and CDR2 FQNNGV. The DNA of the CDR3 is TGTGCCAGCAGCTTAGGGCTTAGGGGTTTGAACACCGGGGAGCTGTTTTTT. Protein: CASSLGLRGLNTGELFF.

This rearrangement joins TRBV5-6 to TRBJ1-5, with 7 positions matching TRBD1. CDR1 and CDR2 (germline): SGHDT, YYEEEE. With V trimmed by 0 bases and J by 0 bases, 9 bases remained unmatched. The CDR3 is made up of 18 amino acids. The CDR3 protein is CASSLAGAGGPSNQPQHF. The CDR3 bases are TGTGCCAGCAGCTTGGCCGGGGCAGGGGGTCCTAGCAATCAGCCCCAGCATTTT.

CDR3 in amino acids: CASSLDRDPDTQYF. The CDR3 region has the DNA TGTGCCAGCTCGCTGGACAGGGACCCAGATACGCAGTATTTT. The rearrangement uses TRBV2 and TRBJ2-3; TRBD1 agrees at 8 bases. Germline CDR1 and CDR2: SNHLY and FYNNEI. V shed 8 bases and J 4 bases; nucleotides not matched to a gene: 8. This CDR3 comprises 14 residues.

The CDR3 is CASSRPGLEVEAFF. DNA of the CDR3: TGTGCCAGCTCACGGCCGGGACTTGAAGTTGAAGCTTTCTTT. The genes are TRBV18 and TRBJ1-1, with D possibly TRBD1 on 5 matching bases. The length of the CDR3 is 14 residues. Germline V lookup: CDR1 KGHSH, CDR2 LQKENI. Trimming cost V 4 bases and J 7 bases, with 16 bases left between them.

The chain carries TRBV7-2 and TRBJ1-1; D is perhaps TRBD1 (5 bases). The CDR3 is 11 residues long. Germline V gives CDR1 SGHTA, CDR2 FQGNSA. Trimming left V 6 bases short and J 11 bases short, with 13 bases between. The CDR3 region has the DNA TGTGCCAGCAGGGGGGGAGGGTCTGCTTTCTTT. As protein: CASRGGGSAFF.

V is TRBV12-3 or TRBV12-4 and J is TRBJ1-1, with no clear D. V was clipped by 1 base and J by 3 bases, with 6 bases between them. The CDR3 length is 13 residues. This CDR3 reads CASSLEVDTEAFF. The DNA for the CDR3 is TGTGCCAGCAGTTTAGAGGTTGACACTGAAGCTTTCTTT.